One and the same sample provided the 2 T cell receptor beta chains below, sequenced in a study of T cells of healthy individuals. Each CDR3 protein is one row after TCRdb ran MiXCR on the 5' RACE reads. The repertoire has approximately 100,000 distinct CDR3 sequences, under 20% of them found once; the top ten carry approximately 5.7%. These receptors all stem from a human donor in good health.

This clonotype was seen many times. This chain joins TRBV4-3 and TRBJ1-1; unclear D gene. Per the germline V gene, CDR1 is LGHNA and CDR2 is YSLEER. The CDR3 contains 15 residues. The V end lost 4 bases, the J end lost 4 bases, and 16 bases lay between the germline ends. The DNA for the CDR3 is TGCGCCAGCAGCCGCCAAATTTCGCCGGCCACTGAAGCTTTCTTT. It yields the protein CASSRQISPATEAFF.

The rearrangement uses TRBV7-9 and TRBJ2-1; D may be TRBD1 or TRBD2 (5 bases each). Germline values: CDR1 SEHNR, CDR2 FQNEAQ (reference sequence). The CDR3 consists of 15 residues. Deletions cut 2 bases from V and 2 bases from J, with 10 bases between. The DNA of the CDR3 is TGTGCCAGCAGCTTACAGGGTAGCGCCTACAATGAGCAGTTCTTC. This sequence encodes CASSLQGSAYNEQFF.